One and the same sample provided the 2 T cell receptor beta chains below, sequenced in a study of T-cell reconstitution after alpha-beta-depleted transplantation in children. A TCRbeta library incorporating unique molecular identifiers was prepared. TCRdb re-called the PCR reads through MiXCR, storing one row per CDR3 protein. This sample carries under 50,000 distinct CDR3 sequences, 50% to 55% of them seen once, and the ten largest clones take under 40%. The source material was peripheral blood, sampled before TCRalphabeta/CD19-depleted stem cell transplant. The origin of the receptors is a boy less than two years old with SCID, due to receive a stem cell transplant.

The V and J genes are TRBV18 and TRBJ2-7, with 7 bases fitting TRBD1. Germline V CDR1 and CDR2: KGHSH, LQKENI. The CDR3 has 13 residues. After removal of 1 base from V and 6 bases from J, the junction contained 3 bases not matched to a gene. CDR3 loop: CASSPLSGGEQYF. CDR3 DNA: TGTGCCAGCTCACCACTCTCAGGGGGCGAGCAGTACTTC.

DNA for the CDR3: TGTGCCAGCAGCTTTATGGGGTCGGGAGAGACCCAGTACTTC. Amino acids: CASSFMGSGETQYF. The chain uses TRBV5-5 and TRBJ2-5; D remains ambiguous. This CDR3 has 14 residues. V lost 2 bases and J lost 4, with 12 bases in between. The germline CDR1 and CDR2 sequences are SGHKS and YYEKEE (reference sequence).